These 14 T cell receptor beta chains were sequenced from one sample in a study of tumor-infiltrating lymphocytes in primary liver carcinoma. Germline DNA was extracted too, while blood RNA derived from unsorted whole blood. Constant-region priming of around 500 ng total RNA yielded TCR beta cDNA. Three nested multiplex PCR rounds, a slightly modified ARM-PCR method, built the TCR beta libraries. Forward primers for TRBV1-TRBV30 and a C-beta reverse primer served the first two PCR rounds, at about 10 cycles each. TCRdb reprocessed the multiplex PCR reads with MiXCR, giving one entry per CDR3 protein. The sample has 330,000 or so distinct CDR3 sequences, about 65% seen once. The sample taken for sequencing was peripheral blood. The receptors were sampled from a man between 35 and 55 years old with primary liver carcinoma and hepatitis B virus infection.

Details on this clonotype: A clone one base away is much larger, so this may be a read error. The chain is built from TRBV29-1 and TRBJ2-3; D is undetermined. V was trimmed by 4 bases and J by 2 bases, leaving 13 bases between them. Per germline, CDR1 SQVTM and CDR2 ANQGSEA. The CDR3 runs 14 residues. CDR3 sequence (DNA): TGCAGCGTTGCTGGATGGCAGATCACAGATACGCAGTATTTT. It codes for CSVAGWQITDTQYF.

To note about this clonotype: This could be a read error, since a much larger clone is one nucleotide away. Because the CDR3 is missing its conserved closing phenylalanine or tryptophan, this is likely a read error. The V and J genes are TRBV6-6 and TRBJ2-5, with 11 bases that match TRBD2. Germline V gene sequence: CDR1 MNHNY, CDR2 SVGAGI (reference sequence). CDR3 length: 16 residues. V dropped 4 bases and J dropped 1; count of bases not matched to a gene: 5. CDR3 sequence: CASSSLTSGVQETQYL. DNA of the CDR3: TGTGCCAGCAGTTCGTTGACTAGCGGGGTCCAAGAGACCCAGTACTTA.

Comment on this clonotype: Just one base apart from a much larger clone, this may be a read error. The rearrangement links TRBV5-5 to TRBJ1-2; D uncertain. The V end was cut by 0 bases, the J end by 0 bases, with 15 bases between. CDR1 is SGHKS and CDR2 is YYEKEE in the germline V gene (reference sequence). This CDR3 spans 17 amino acids. CDR3 residues: CASSLVSGTLANYGYTF. The CDR3 DNA is TGTGCCAGCAGCTTGGTCTCCGGAACGTTAGCTAACTATGGCTACACCTTC.

This clonotype was seen ten or more times. CDR3 nucleotide sequence: TGTGCCATCAGTGAGGGCGGTTCGGACGGGGCCAACGTCCTGACTTTC. Its translation: CAISEGGSDGANVLTF. V gene TRBV10-3 combines with J gene TRBJ2-6, with no clear D. The ends were cut back, 2 bases at V and 4 bases at J, with 12 bases in the middle. This CDR3 contains 16 residues. Germline V gene data show CDR1 as ENHRY and CDR2 as SYGVKD.

This clonotype was observed at least ten times. This chain connects TRBV6-5 to TRBJ2-1, with D perhaps being TRBD1 or TRBD2 (5 bases each). Germline loops: CDR1 MNHEY, CDR2 SVGAGI. V lost 5 bases to trimming and J lost 8 bases, with 16 bases between them. The CDR3 runs 14 residues. The CDR3 sequence is CASSLDRDPDEQFF. In nucleotides, the CDR3 is TGTGCCAGCAGTCTAGACCGGGACCCGGATGAGCAGTTCTTC.

There are many counts of this clonotype. The chain couples TRBV10-3 to TRBJ2-1; a weak D match, TRBD2 (6 bases). V was trimmed by 0 bases and J by 15 bases, leaving 9 bases between them. Looked up from germline, CDR1 is ENHRY and CDR2 is SYGVKD. This CDR3 has 11 amino acids. CDR3 region: CAISESEGPFF. The CDR3 region has the DNA TGTGCCATCAGTGAGTCGGAGGGGCCGTTCTTC.

Of note for this clonotype: This clone may be a read error of a much larger clone one base away. This chain joins TRBV4-1 and TRBJ2-1; no clear D gene. The CDR3 extends over 13 amino acids. Germline loops: CDR1 MGHRA, CDR2 YSYEKL. CDR3 protein: CASSRSRANEQLF. The CDR3 DNA is TGCGCCAGCAGCCGGTCAAGAGCCAATGAGCAGTTATTC.

For this clonotype: This could be a read error, since a much larger clone is one nucleotide away. CDR3 protein: CARSPPGIGNQPQHF. DNA for the CDR3: TGCGCCAGAAGCCCTCCCGGAATTGGCAATCAGCCCCAGCATTTT. The chain recombines TRBV4-1 with TRBJ1-5, with D unresolved. CDR1 and CDR2 (germline): MGHRA, YSYEKL. The CDR3 is 15 amino acids.

The genes are TRBV11-2 and TRBJ1-2, with D tentatively TRBD1 (6 bases). V lost 4 bases and J lost 12, with 18 bases in between. The CDR3 runs 13 residues. The germline V gene encodes CDR1 SGHAT and CDR2 FQNNGV. The CDR3 loop reads CASSSQGPLGHTF. The CDR3, as DNA: TGTGCCAGCAGCTCTCAGGGGCCCCTTGGTCACACCTTC.

With respect to this clonotype: One end of the junction is discordant with germline, which a read error may explain. The gene calls are TRBV24-1 and TRBJ1-2, with D unresolved. In germline, CDR1 is KGHDR, CDR2 SFDVKD. The CDR3 is made up of 15 amino acids. Here the CDR3 reads CASSDPGFGPDGYTF. CDR3 DNA sequence: TGTGCCTCCAGTGATCCTGGTTTTGGGCCAGATGGCTACACCTTC.

This clonotype has only a few counts. The chain carries TRBV6-6 and TRBJ1-2, with 9 bases lining up with TRBD1. After removal of 2 bases from V and 1 base from J, the junction contained 8 bases not matched to a gene. The germline V gene encodes CDR1 MNHNY and CDR2 SVGAGI (reference sequence). There are 17 residues in the CDR3. The CDR3 nucleotides are TGTGCCAGCAGTTACGAGCCGGGGACAGGGAGTAACTATGGCTACACCTTC. It encodes CASSYEPGTGSNYGYTF.

About this clonotype itself: The junction departs from the called germline gene at one end, perhaps through a read error. The V and J genes are TRBV11-2 and TRBJ2-5; TRBD1 agrees at 9 bases. Germline V CDR1 and CDR2: SGHAT, FQNNGV. This CDR3 is 14 amino acids long. CDR3 residues: CASSLDRGKEIQYF. The CDR3 bases are TGTGCCAGTAGCCTGGACAGGGGAAAAGAGATCCAGTACTTC.

As to this clonotype: Its ends do not fully match the called genes, so a read error is possible. The rearrangement uses TRBV4-1 and TRBJ2-1, with D uncertain. Germline V gene lookup returns CDR1 MGHRA and CDR2 YSYEKL. CDR3 length: 15 amino acids. The CDR3 here is CASCQDGEPLNEQFF. CDR3 nucleotides: TGCGCCAGCTGCCAAGATGGAGAACCTTTGAATGAGCAGTTCTTC.

This clonotype has only a few counts. The chain combines TRBV6-1 with TRBJ2-5; no definite D call. This CDR3 comprises 13 residues. Germline-derived CDR1 and CDR2 are MNHNS and SASEGT. Trimming removed 0 bases from V and 7 bases from J, with 9 bases in between. In DNA, the CDR3 is TGTGCCAGCAGTGAAGCGCGAGCCAGGACCCAGTACTTC. Its protein product is CASSEARARTQYF.